This TCR beta chain is drawn from a study of T cells in localized non-small cell lung cancer. This table comes from immunoSEQ multiplex PCR, and its TCRdb copy is limited to in-frame clones, with some not included. The sample carries 40,000 to 65,000 clones, roughly 88% recorded once. The CDR3 totals 13 residues. V lost 2 bases and J 8 bases, leaving 10 bases between the germline ends. CDR1 and CDR2 (germline): SEHNR, FQNEAQ (reference sequence). The sequenced sample was peripheral blood mononuclear cells, obtained before any cancer treatment. The chain couples TRBV7-9 to TRBJ2-1, with D possibly matching TRBD1 (5 bases). The clonotype originates from a man aged 35-69 years with stage III lung adenocarcinoma. CDR3 DNA sequence: TGTGCCAGCAGCTTAAAATGGGGCGATGAGCAGTTCTTC. It translates to CASSLKWGDEQFF.